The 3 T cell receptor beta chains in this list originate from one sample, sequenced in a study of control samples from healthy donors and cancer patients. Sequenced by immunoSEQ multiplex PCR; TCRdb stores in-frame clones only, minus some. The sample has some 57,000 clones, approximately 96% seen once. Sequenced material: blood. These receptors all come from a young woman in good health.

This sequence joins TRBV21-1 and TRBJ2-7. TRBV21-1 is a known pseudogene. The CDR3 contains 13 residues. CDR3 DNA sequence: TGTGCCAGCACCCAGGGGGACTACTACGAGCAGTACTTC. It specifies CASTQGDYYEQYF.

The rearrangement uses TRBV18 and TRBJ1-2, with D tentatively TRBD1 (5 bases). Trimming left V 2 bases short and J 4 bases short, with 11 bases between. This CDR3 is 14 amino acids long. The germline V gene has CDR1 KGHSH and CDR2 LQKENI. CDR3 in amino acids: CASSPDVDSYGYTF. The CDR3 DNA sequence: TGTGCCAGCTCACCAGACGTTGACAGCTATGGCTACACCTTC.

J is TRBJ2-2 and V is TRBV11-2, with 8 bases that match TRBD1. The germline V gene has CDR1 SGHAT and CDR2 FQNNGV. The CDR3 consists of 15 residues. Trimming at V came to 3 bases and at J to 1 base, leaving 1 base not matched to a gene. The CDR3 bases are TGTGCCAGCAGCTTTGGGACAGGGAACACCGGGGAGCTGTTTTTT. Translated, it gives CASSFGTGNTGELFF.